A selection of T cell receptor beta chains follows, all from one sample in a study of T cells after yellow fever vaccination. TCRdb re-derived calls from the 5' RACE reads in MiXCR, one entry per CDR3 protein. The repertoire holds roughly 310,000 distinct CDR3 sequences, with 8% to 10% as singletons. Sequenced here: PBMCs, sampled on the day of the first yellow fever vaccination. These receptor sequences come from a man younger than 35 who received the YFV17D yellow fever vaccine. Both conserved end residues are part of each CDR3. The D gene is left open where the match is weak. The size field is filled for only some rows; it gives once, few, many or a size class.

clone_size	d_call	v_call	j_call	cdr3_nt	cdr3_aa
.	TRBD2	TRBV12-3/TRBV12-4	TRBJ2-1	TGTGCCAGCAGTTTAAGGCTAGCGGCTTACAATGAGCAGTTCTTC	CASSLRLAAYNEQFF
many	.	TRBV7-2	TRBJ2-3	TGTGCCAGCAGCTTTGGGCCCTCCACGGATACGCAGTATTTT	CASSFGPSTDTQYF
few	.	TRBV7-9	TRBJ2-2	TGTGCCAGCAGTACCGGGACACCGAGCACCGGGGAGCTGTTTTTT	CASSTGTPSTGELFF
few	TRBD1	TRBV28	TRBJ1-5	TGTGCCAGCAGTTTAGGGACAGTGTATCAGCCCCAGCATTTT	CASSLGTVYQPQHF
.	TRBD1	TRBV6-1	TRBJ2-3	TGTGCCAGCAGCCTACCGGGACAGGGACCAGATACGCAGTATTTT	CASSLPGQGPDTQYF
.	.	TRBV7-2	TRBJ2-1	TGTGCCAGCAGAGTCACCGGGACCGATTACAATGAGCAGTTCTTC	CASRVTGTDYNEQFF
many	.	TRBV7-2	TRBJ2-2	TGTGCCACTGCTGTACAAGGACAGGGAGGGACCGGGGAGCTGTTTTTT	CATAVQGQGGTGELFF
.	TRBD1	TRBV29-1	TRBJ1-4	TGCAGCGTTGGACAGGGGAGTAATGAAAAACTGTTTTTT	CSVGQGSNEKLFF
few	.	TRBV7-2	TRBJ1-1	TGTGCCAGCAGCTTAGCACAGACAGTGAACACTGAAGCTTTCTTT	CASSLAQTVNTEAFF
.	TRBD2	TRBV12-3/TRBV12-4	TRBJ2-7	TGTGCCAGCAGTGCCAATCCGGGACTAGCGGGGGGAAACGAGCAGTACTTC	CASSANPGLAGGNEQYF
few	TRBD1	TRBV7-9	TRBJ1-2	TGTGCCAGCAGCTCAAGGACAGGGGGCGAGGTTGGCTACACCTTC	CASSSRTGGEVGYTF
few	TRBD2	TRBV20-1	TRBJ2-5	TGCAGTGCTAGAGATCCGGCTAGCGGGGGGGTATTACAAGAGACCCAGTACTTC	CSARDPASGGVLQETQYF